The 27 T cell receptor beta chains given below trace back to one sample, sequenced in a study of blood T cell repertoires in COVID-19. Profiling relied on immunoSEQ multiplex PCR, and the TCRdb table lists in-frame clones only, not all of them. The sample carries about 90,000 clones, approximately 75% recorded once. Sequencing input: peripheral blood. The receptors were gathered from a human donor in a cohort sampled during active COVID-19.

J is TRBJ1-5 and V is TRBV15; perhaps TRBD1 as D (5 bases). Trimming removed 0 bases from V and 3 bases from J, with 9 bases in between. This CDR3 contains 15 residues. The germline V gene encodes CDR1 LNHNV and CDR2 YYDKDF (reference sequence). CDR3: CATSRDYRFNQPQHF. In DNA form, the CDR3 reads TGTGCCACCAGCAGAGATTACAGGTTCAATCAGCCCCAGCATTTT.

The V gene is TRBV2, the J gene TRBJ2-7; D unresolved. Germline assignment: CDR1 SNHLY and CDR2 FYNNEI. V gave up 6 bases and J gave up 9 bases, with 12 bases separating them. This CDR3 is built from 11 residues. DNA for the CDR3: TGTGCCAGCAGGGTCGCCAGTGGGCAGTACTTC. The encoded protein is CASRVASGQYF.

This chain joins TRBV23-1 and TRBJ1-2; no reliable D call. TRBV23-1 is sorted into the ORF group, with uncertain function. V lost 1 base to trimming and J lost 0 bases, with 6 bases between them. There are 14 residues in the CDR3. CDR3 sequence: CASSQLTSNYGYTF. CDR3 sequence (DNA): TGCGCCAGCAGTCAATTGACTTCTAACTATGGCTACACCTTC.

This clone was seen a few times. The V gene is TRBV16, the J gene TRBJ1-3; D not certain. With 4 bases removed from V and 4 bases from J, the gap between germline ends came to 8 bases. The CDR3 is 13 residues long. From germline, CDR1 is KGHSY and CDR2 FQNENV. This chain's CDR3 is CASSPNQGNTIYF. CDR3 nucleotide sequence: TGTGCCAGCAGCCCAAATCAGGGAAACACCATATATTTT. The full variable domain, in which reference TRBV16 and TRBJ1-3 provide the parts outside the CDR3, is GEEVAQTPKHLVRGEGQKAKLYCAPIKGHSYVFWYQQVLKNEFKFLISFQNENVFDETGMPKERFSAKCLPNSPCSLEIQATKLEDSAVYFCASSPNQGNTIYFGEGSWLTVV.

The J gene is TRBJ1-1, the V gene TRBV18, with D unresolved. CDR3 size: 14 residues. Trimming shortened V by 0 bases and J by 4 bases, and 9 bases separated the two germline ends. CDR1 and CDR2 from the germline V gene are KGHSH and LQKENI. The DNA of the CDR3 is TGTGCCAGCTCACCACCATCCGGGGTCACTGAAGCTTTCTTT. Translating it yields CASSPPSGVTEAFF.

The gene calls are TRBV6-5 and TRBJ2-3; 9 bases are a match to TRBD2. Germline lookup yields CDR1 MNHEY and CDR2 SVGAGI. The CDR3 length is 16 residues. The J segment lost 2 bases and the V segment lost 2 bases, leaving 5 bases of the junction unmatched. This chain's CDR3 is CASSYRVAGATDTQYF. The CDR3 region has the DNA TGTGCCAGCAGTTACAGAGTAGCGGGGGCCACAGATACGCAGTATTTT.

The CDR3 DNA follows: TGTGCCAGCAGCTCCAGGGGTTCTAGGACCTACGAGCAGTACTTC. It translates to CASSSRGSRTYEQYF. This chain connects TRBV5-4 to TRBJ2-7; the D gene is possibly TRBD1 (6 bases). This CDR3 is built from 15 residues. Germline V gene sequence: CDR1 SGHNT, CDR2 YYREEE (reference sequence). Between the trimmed V and J ends, which lost 3 bases and 2 bases, there was a span of 15 bases.

The genes are TRBV12-3 or TRBV12-4 and TRBJ1-4; D might be TRBD1 (6 bases). Trimming removed 10 bases at V and 4 bases at J, with 13 bases between. The CDR3 runs 13 residues. The CDR3 protein is CATGRGNNEKLFF. In DNA form, the CDR3 reads TGTGCCACCGGAAGGGGGAATAATGAAAAACTGTTTTTT.

The chain carries TRBV4-2 and TRBJ1-6; D possibly corresponds to TRBD1 (5 bases). CDR1 and CDR2 (germline): LGHNA, YNFKEQ. CDR3 length: 14 residues. Trimming stripped 4 bases from V and 7 bases from J, with 11 bases between. The CDR3 loop is CASSPRQGNSPLHF. The DNA for the CDR3 is TGTGCCAGCAGCCCCCGCCAGGGAAATTCACCCCTCCACTTT.

The V call is TRBV28, the J call TRBJ1-5; D remains unclear. V was cut by 1 base and J by 4 bases, with 11 bases left in between. Germline CDR1 reads MDHEN; CDR2 reads SYDVKM. This CDR3 has 15 residues. The CDR3 is CASSLSYSGNQPQHF. For the CDR3, the DNA is TGTGCCAGCAGTTTATCCTATAGCGGGAATCAGCCCCAGCATTTT.

The gene calls are TRBV4-3 and TRBJ1-6; TRBD1 matches at 9 bases. Losses at the gene ends were 2 bases for V and 7 bases for J; bases not matched to a gene: 3. CDR3 size: 15 residues. Germline V lookup: CDR1 LGHNA, CDR2 YSLEER. CDR3 nucleotides: TGCGCCAGCAGCCAAAGGACAGGGGAGAATTCACCCCTCCACTTT. Translating it yields CASSQRTGENSPLHF.

The sample holds one count of this clone. The chain links TRBV6-5 to TRBJ2-1, with D possibly TRBD1 on 6 matching bases. Trimming pared 6 bases from V and 6 bases from J, leaving 15 bases between. The CDR3 sequence is 14 residues long. Germline V gives CDR1 MNHEY, CDR2 SVGAGI. DNA of the CDR3: TGTGCCAGCAGCCGCGCACGAGGGGGCAATGAGCAGTTCTTC. Translated: CASSRARGGNEQFF.

The rearrangement uses TRBV28 and TRBJ2-2; the match to TRBD1 covers 11 bases. This CDR3 has 15 amino acids. Looked up from germline, CDR1 is MDHEN and CDR2 is SYDVKM. V shed 3 bases, J shed 7 bases, and the junction held 4 bases outside the gene matches. CDR3 residues: CASSFWTGGGGELFF. The CDR3 DNA reads as TGTGCCAGCAGTTTCTGGACAGGGGGCGGCGGGGAGCTGTTTTTT. The full variable domain, in which reference TRBV28 and TRBJ2-2 provide the parts outside the CDR3, is DVKVTQSSRYLVKRTGEKVFLECVQDMDHENMFWYRQDPGLGLRLIYFSYDVKMKEKGDIPEGYSVSREKKERFSLILESASTNQTSMYLCASSFWTGGGGELFFGEGSRLTVL.

This clone occurred once. V usage is TRBV10-3 and J usage is TRBJ2-4; 9 bases line up with TRBD2. Trimming at V came to 8 bases and at J to 0 bases, leaving 5 bases not matched to a gene. The CDR3 has 15 amino acids. CDR1 and CDR2 from the germline V gene are ENHRY and SYGVKD. CDR3: CAIAREGGAKNIQYF. CDR3 bases: TGTGCCATCGCGCGGGAGGGGGGAGCCAAAAACATTCAGTACTTC.

The chain couples TRBV2 to TRBJ1-6, with D possibly being TRBD1 (6 bases). The CDR3 totals 17 residues. Germline assignment: CDR1 SNHLY and CDR2 FYNNEI. Trimming shortened V by 7 bases and J by 0 bases, and 16 bases separated the two germline ends. The CDR3 coding sequence is TGTGCCAGCACCGAGGGGGACCTGAGCTCCTATAATTCACCCCTCCACTTT. This translates into CASTEGDLSSYNSPLHF.

The rearrangement joins TRBV24-1 to TRBJ2-6; 11 bases fit TRBD2. The V and J ends lost 5 bases and 1 base, in that order; junction bases with no gene match: 6. CDR3 size: 18 residues. Germline loops: CDR1 KGHDR, CDR2 SFDVKD. CDR3 residues: CATSASTSGESGANVLTF. DNA for the CDR3: TGTGCCACCAGTGCTTCGACTAGCGGGGAGTCTGGGGCCAACGTCCTGACTTTC.

This clone was seen once. The chain employs TRBV28 and TRBJ1-1; D gene unclear. The germline V gene encodes CDR1 MDHEN and CDR2 SYDVKM. CDR3 length: 15 residues. Trimming shortened V by 3 bases and J by 0 bases, and 11 bases separated the two germline ends. The chain's CDR3 is CASSLAGRMNTEAFF. CDR3 DNA: TGTGCCAGCAGTTTGGCCGGGAGGATGAACACTGAAGCTTTCTTT.

This sequence joins TRBV7-9 and TRBJ1-1; 7 bases agree with TRBD1. Losses at the gene ends were 5 bases for V and 1 base for J; bases not matched to a gene: 7. This CDR3 comprises 15 residues. The germline V gene has CDR1 SEHNR and CDR2 FQNEAQ (reference sequence). The CDR3 region has the DNA TGTGCCAGCAGCATACGGGACAGACCGAACACTGAAGCTTTCTTT. Translating it yields CASSIRDRPNTEAFF.

The chain couples TRBV25-1 to TRBJ1-1; D remains ambiguous. Trimming removed 8 bases from V and 9 bases from J, with 10 bases in between. The CDR3 is made up of 10 amino acids. Germline CDR1 and CDR2: MGHDK and SYGVNS. CDR3 loop: CASWEGKAFF. DNA of the CDR3: TGTGCCAGCTGGGAGGGTAAAGCTTTCTTT.

There are a few counts of this clone. The CDR3 is CSAGQQGRQYF. The DNA of the CDR3 is TGCAGTGCTGGCCAACAGGGGAGGCAGTACTTC. The chain joins TRBV20-1 to TRBJ2-7, with 7 bases lining up with TRBD1. Germline CDR1 DFQATT, CDR2 SNEGSKA (reference sequence). The junction had 7 bases not matched to a gene; V was cut back by 5 bases and J by 9 bases. The length of the CDR3 is 11 residues.

This chain uses TRBV4-1 with TRBJ1-6; D might be TRBD1 (5 bases). Deletions cut 4 bases from V and 6 bases from J, with 10 bases between. The V gene's germline CDR1 is MGHRA and CDR2 YSYEKL. CDR3 length: 14 amino acids. The CDR3 sequence is CASSLLQGNSPLHF. Here the CDR3 DNA reads TGCGCCAGCAGCCTTCTTCAGGGTAATTCACCCCTCCACTTT.

This clone appeared once. V gene TRBV6-5 combines with J gene TRBJ1-1, with no clear D. CDR3 length: 16 amino acids. Germline-derived CDR1 and CDR2 are MNHEY and SVGAGI. Trimming stripped 0 bases from V and 0 bases from J, with 11 bases between. The DNA of the CDR3 is TGTGCCAGCAGTTACTCGAGGTATTCCATGAACACTGAAGCTTTCTTT. Its protein product is CASSYSRYSMNTEAFF.

The sample holds a few counts of this clone. The J gene is TRBJ1-6, the V gene TRBV2; no clear D gene. Germline loops: CDR1 SNHLY, CDR2 FYNNEI. Between the trimmed V and J ends, which lost 7 bases and 10 bases, there was a span of 11 bases. The CDR3 loop spans 12 amino acids. The CDR3 DNA is TGTGCCAGCAATACAGAGACATCACCCCTCCACTTT. Its translation is CASNTETSPLHF. The full variable domain, in which reference TRBV2 and TRBJ1-6 provide the parts outside the CDR3, is EPEVTQTPSHQVTQMGQEVILRCVPISNHLYFYWYRQILGQKVEFLVSFYNNEISEKSEIFDDQFSVERPDGSNFTLKIRSTKLEDSAMYFCASNTETSPLHFGNGTRLTVT.

The chain has TRBV7-2 and TRBJ1-2, with 8 bases aligning to TRBD1. CDR3 length: 13 amino acids. After removal of 6 bases from V and 8 bases from J, the junction contained 8 bases not matched to a gene. The germline V gene encodes CDR1 SGHTA and CDR2 FQGNSA. DNA of the CDR3: TGTGCCAGCAGTTCTGGACAGGGACTCGGCTACACCTTC. Protein sequence: CASSSGQGLGYTF. Drawing the rest from reference TRBV7-2 and TRBJ1-2, the complete variable domain is GAGVSQSPSNKVTEKGKDVELRCDPISGHTALYWYRQSLGQGLEFLIYFQGNSAPDKSGLPSDRFSAERTGGSVSTLTIQRTQQEDSAVYLCASSSGQGLGYTFGSGTRLTVV.

This chain uses TRBV7-9 with TRBJ2-1; a weak D match, TRBD1 (6 bases). The CDR3 extends over 15 amino acids. V was cut by 2 bases and J by 8 bases, with 16 bases left in between. Germline CDR1 reads SEHNR; CDR2 reads FQNEAQ (reference sequence). The CDR3 DNA follows: TGTGCCAGCAGCTTAACAGGGACGATGGGGCATGAGCAGTTCTTC. Protein sequence: CASSLTGTMGHEQFF.

The V and J genes are TRBV15 and TRBJ1-2, with TRBD1 matching over 7 bases. Germline V gives CDR1 LNHNV, CDR2 YYDKDF (reference sequence). Germline trimming cut 3 bases from V and 1 base from J; bases unmatched to any gene: 14. This CDR3 is built from 18 residues. In nucleotides, the CDR3 is TGTGCCACCAGCAGTGGTCGGGTTTATAGGGGGCATAACTATGGCTACACCTTC. Encoded protein: CATSSGRVYRGHNYGYTF.

The J gene is TRBJ2-5, the V gene TRBV10-3, with D possibly TRBD1 on 5 matching bases. The ends were cut back, 4 bases at V and 5 bases at J, with 8 bases in the middle. CDR3 length equals 12 residues. CDR1 is ENHRY and CDR2 is SYGVKD in the germline V gene. In nucleotides, the CDR3 is TGTGCCATCAGTGCGAAGGGGGAGACCCAGTACTTC. Translation: CAISAKGETQYF.